This TCR beta chain stems from a study of T cells after yellow fever vaccination. Overall study findings and caveats: Most primary-vaccination clones reappeared after the booster (approximately 95% CD4, roughly 90% CD8).

This clonotype was counted many times. Its antigen is unidentified. Production of TCR cDNA was by 5'RACE template switching, which also added a universal primer site and UMIs. TCRdb re-derived calls from the 5' RACE reads in MiXCR, one entry per CDR3 protein. The data contain about 310,000 distinct CDR3 sequences, less than 4.5% of them singletons. The length of the CDR3 is 14 residues. Trimming took 3 bases from V and 4 from J, leaving 13 bases between them. From germline, CDR1 is SQVTM and CDR2 ANQGSEA. Sequencing used PBMCs, obtained on the day of the yellow fever booster vaccination. The sequence was collected from a man between 18 and 29 years old who received the YFV17D yellow fever vaccine. The chain recombines TRBV29-1 with TRBJ1-3; no clear D. The CDR3 nucleotides are TGCAGCGTTGACGTATTTGTGTCAGGAAACACCATATATTTT. This codes for CSVDVFVSGNTIYF. The variable domain in full, completed from reference TRBV29-1 and TRBJ1-3, reads SAVISQKPSRDICQRGTSLTIQCQVDSQVTMMFWYRQQPGQSLTLIATANQGSEATYESGFVIDKFPISRPNLTFSTLTVSNMSPEDSSIYLCSVDVFVSGNTIYFGEGSWLTVV.